These 31 T cell receptor beta chains were sequenced from one sample in a study of monozygotic twins with inflammatory bowel disease. TCRdb reanalyzed the 5' RACE reads and collapses them to one entry per CDR3 protein, without DNA. The repertoire table contains about 440,000 distinct CDR3 sequences. The sample taken for sequencing was blood. These receptors were collected from a human donor with ulcerative colitis or Crohn's disease, or a healthy co-twin of an affected twin (not recorded which).

The V call is TRBV6-2 or TRBV6-3, the J call TRBJ2-6; TCRdb gives TRBD2 as the D gene, but with no DNA this cannot be confirmed. The CDR3 runs to 20 residues. Germline V gene lookup returns CDR1 MNHEY and CDR2 SVGEGT. The CDR3 loop reads CASTPGTSGGTGSGANLLTF.

V is TRBV4-1 and J is TRBJ2-1. CDR1 and CDR2 (germline): MGHRA, YSYEKL. The CDR3 covers 16 residues. This CDR3 is CASSPSAASSYNEQFF.

The chain couples TRBV6-2 or TRBV6-3 to TRBJ2-4; TCRdb's D call of TRBD2 is untestable without DNA. The germline V gene encodes CDR1 MNHEY and CDR2 SVGEGT. This CDR3 contains 15 residues. The CDR3 is CASTAAGSAKNIQYF.

The V and J genes are TRBV5-1 and TRBJ2-5; there is no DNA to check the TCRdb D call of TRBD1. The CDR3 covers 16 residues. Germline V lookup: CDR1 SGHRS, CDR2 YFSETQ. The CDR3 spells CASSFLPRGPQETQYF.

This chain joins TRBV5-1 and TRBJ2-2; as DNA is missing, the TRBD2 call by TCRdb cannot be tested. The CDR3 totals 16 residues. From germline, CDR1 is SGHRS and CDR2 YFSETQ. CDR3 amino acids: CASSWGAGVGTGELFF.

V usage is TRBV6-2 or TRBV6-3 and J usage is TRBJ2-7; lacking DNA, the TRBD1 call made by TCRdb goes unchecked. The germline V gene has CDR1 MNHEY and CDR2 SVGEGT. CDR3 length: 12 amino acids. The CDR3 loop is CASRDSPYEQYF.

V and J are TRBV5-1 and TRBJ2-5. Germline assignment: CDR1 SGHRS and CDR2 YFSETQ. The length of the CDR3 is 15 residues. CDR3: CASSQTRILEETQYF.

The rearrangement joins TRBV4-3 to TRBJ1-4. Germline V gives CDR1 LGHNA, CDR2 YSLEER. CDR3 size: 14 residues. This chain's CDR3 is CASSQGLGNEKLFF.

The chain employs TRBV29-1 and TRBJ2-3. Germline V gene lookup returns CDR1 SQVTM and CDR2 ANQGSEA. This CDR3 has 11 residues. The CDR3 loop reads CSVGFTDTQYF.

The chain combines TRBV10-3 with TRBJ1-1; TCRdb designates TRBD1, a call that cannot be tested without DNA. The germline V gene has CDR1 ENHRY and CDR2 SYGVKD. This CDR3 has 15 residues. CDR3 amino acids: CANGPLKGLLTEAFF.

CDR3 sequence: CASSLSTSLMNTEAFF. The rearrangement joins TRBV5-1 to TRBJ1-1. The CDR3 runs to 16 residues. CDR1 and CDR2 from the germline V gene are SGHRS and YFSETQ.

The rearrangement uses TRBV12-3 or TRBV12-4 and TRBJ2-7; TCRdb's D gene call, TRBD2, goes unchecked for lack of DNA. The CDR3 length is 14 residues. CDR3 in amino acids: CASSRGGETYEQYF.

The V gene is TRBV5-5, the J gene TRBJ1-2; the TCRdb call, TRBD1, lacks DNA for checking. Germline values: CDR1 SGHKS, CDR2 YYEKEE (reference sequence). The CDR3 is made up of 12 amino acids. This CDR3 is CASSQGFDGYTF.

The CDR3 is CASTPTTGVPGANVLTF. The chain couples TRBV12-3 or TRBV12-4 to TRBJ2-6; without DNA, the TCRdb call of TRBD1 cannot be checked. This CDR3 comprises 17 residues.

The chain carries TRBV24-1 and TRBJ2-1; TCRdb's D call of TRBD2 is untestable without DNA. CDR3 size: 15 residues. The germline V gene encodes CDR1 KGHDR and CDR2 SFDVKD. The CDR3 reads CATSDPARGVNEQFF.

The J gene is TRBJ1-1, the V gene TRBV10-2. Looked up from germline, CDR1 is WSHSY and CDR2 is SAAADI. This CDR3 is 13 amino acids long. The chain's CDR3 is CASMGQGGTEAFF.

This chain links TRBV12-3 or TRBV12-4 with TRBJ2-7; TCRdb's D call of TRBD2 is untestable without DNA. This CDR3 is built from 16 residues. This chain's CDR3 is CASSADGTSGTGEQYF.

The chain has TRBV12-3 or TRBV12-4 and TRBJ2-7; with no DNA, the TCRdb D assignment of TRBD1 cannot be verified. This CDR3 has 14 residues. CDR3 sequence: CASTPTGPTYEQYF.

V gene TRBV5-1 combines with J gene TRBJ2-7; TCRdb returns TRBD2, unconfirmable since there is no DNA. The CDR3 extends over 16 amino acids. In germline, CDR1 is SGHRS, CDR2 YFSETQ. The CDR3 region is CASSFGASGGSYEQYF.

The chain joins TRBV7-2 to TRBJ1-3; TCRdb names TRBD1, which stays unverified in the absence of DNA. This CDR3 has 13 residues. In germline, CDR1 is SGHTA, CDR2 FQGNSA. CDR3 protein: CASSLGRLNTIYF.

This rearrangement joins TRBV6-5 to TRBJ2-5. There are 13 residues in the CDR3. Germline loops: CDR1 MNHEY, CDR2 SVGAGI. CDR3 amino acids: CASSRWKQETQYF.

V gene TRBV5-1 combines with J gene TRBJ2-1. CDR3 length: 13 residues. From germline, CDR1 is SGHRS and CDR2 YFSETQ. CDR3 sequence: CASIFSNGNEQFF.

The V and J genes are TRBV25-1 and TRBJ1-6. The CDR3 has 12 amino acids. From germline, CDR1 is MGHDK and CDR2 SYGVNS. CDR3 sequence: CASRFPNSPLHF.

V and J are TRBV5-1 and TRBJ1-2; TCRdb designates TRBD1, a call that cannot be tested without DNA. The CDR3 runs to 14 residues. CDR1 SGHRS and CDR2 YFSETQ come from the germline V gene. Here the CDR3 reads CASSSGTGAGGYTF. The entire variable domain, with the rest obtained from reference TRBV5-1 and TRBJ1-2, is as follows: KAGVTQTPRYLIKTRGQQVTLSCSPISGHRSVSWYQQTPGQGLQFLFEYFSETQRNKGNFPGRFSGRQFSNSRSEMNVSTLELGDSALYLCASSSGTGAGGYTFGSGTRLTVV.

V gene TRBV27 combines with J gene TRBJ2-7. There are 13 residues in the CDR3. Germline assignment: CDR1 MNHEY and CDR2 SMNVEV (reference sequence). This chain's CDR3 is CASGSGRTYEQYF.

The genes are TRBV27 and TRBJ2-5; without DNA, the TCRdb call of TRBD1 cannot be checked. This CDR3 comprises 15 residues. The germline gives CDR1 MNHEY, CDR2 SMNVEV (reference sequence). The CDR3 loop reads CASSPQGAAHGTQYF.

The chain has TRBV28 and TRBJ1-2; there is no DNA to check the TCRdb D call of TRBD1. The germline V gene has CDR1 MDHEN and CDR2 SYDVKM. The CDR3 is made up of 15 amino acids. This CDR3 reads CASRKGLRTGAGYTF.

The chain couples TRBV24-1 to TRBJ2-1; TCRdb's D call, TRBD1, is unchecked because there is no DNA. The V gene's germline CDR1 is KGHDR and CDR2 SFDVKD. The CDR3 runs to 12 residues. CDR3 in amino acids: CATSDVDSVKFF.

CDR3 region: CASSLVWLGGTDTQYF. This chain links TRBV11-2 with TRBJ2-3. Germline lookup yields CDR1 SGHAT and CDR2 FQNNGV. This CDR3 region has 16 residues. Using reference TRBV11-2 and TRBJ2-3 for the parts outside the CDR3, the full variable domain is EAGVAQSPRYKIIEKRQSVAFWCNPISGHATLYWYQQILGQGPKLLIQFQNNGVVDDSQLPKDRFSAERLKGVDSTLKIQPAKLEDSAVYLCASSLVWLGGTDTQYFGPGTRLTVL.

V gene TRBV2 combines with J gene TRBJ2-2; TCRdb lists TRBD2, though no DNA is available to test this call. This CDR3 is 17 amino acids long. Germline CDR1 reads SNHLY; CDR2 reads FYNNEI. CDR3 residues: CASSEESSQLNTGELFF. Combining the CDR3 with reference TRBV2 and TRBJ2-2 gives the whole variable domain EPEVTQTPSHQVTQMGQEVILRCVPISNHLYFYWYRQILGQKVEFLVSFYNNEISEKSEIFDDQFSVERPDGSNFTLKIRSTKLEDSAMYFCASSEESSQLNTGELFFGEGSRLTVL.

V gene TRBV12-3 or TRBV12-4 combines with J gene TRBJ1-2; checking the TCRdb D call of TRBD1 is not possible without DNA. The CDR3 sequence is 16 residues long. CDR3 sequence reads: CASSPGQGARLGGYTF.